The clone carrying this T cell receptor beta chain was seen only a few times. The authors ran a second PCR of roughly 6 to 12 cycles using a sample-barcoded 5' primer and a J-beta primer mix. TCRdb fed the 5' RACE reads into MiXCR, producing one record per CDR3 protein. The top ten clones hold roughly 24% of a sample with approximately 2,000,000 distinct CDR3 sequences, approximately 40% of them seen once. The entry originates in a study of blood T cells in healthy people across ages. Study-wide background: About one barcoded beta molecule per two T cells was captured by template switching.

This CDR3 spans 18 amino acids. V gave up 1 base and J gave up 0 bases; unmatched junction bases: 10. In germline, CDR1 is DFQATT, CDR2 SNEGSKA (reference sequence). Material for sequencing was blood. This TCR was recovered from a human donor in good health. J is TRBJ2-3 and V is TRBV20-1; TRBD2 agrees at 10 bases. Here the CDR3 DNA reads TGCAGTGCTAGAGCCGCTAGCGGGGGTTTTACTAGCACAGATACGCAGTATTTT. Protein: CSARAASGGFTSTDTQYF.